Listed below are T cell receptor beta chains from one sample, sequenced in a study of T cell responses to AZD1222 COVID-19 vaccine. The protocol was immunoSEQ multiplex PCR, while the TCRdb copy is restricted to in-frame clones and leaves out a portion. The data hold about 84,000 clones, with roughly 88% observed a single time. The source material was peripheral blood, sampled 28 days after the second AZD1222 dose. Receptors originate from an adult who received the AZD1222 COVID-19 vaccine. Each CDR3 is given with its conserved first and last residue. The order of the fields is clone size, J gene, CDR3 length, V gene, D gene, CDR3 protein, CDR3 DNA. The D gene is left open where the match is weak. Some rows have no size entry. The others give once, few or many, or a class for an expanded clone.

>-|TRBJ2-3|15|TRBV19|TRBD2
CASSIARLAADTQYF
TGTGCCAGTAGTATAGCGCGACTAGCAGCAGATACGCAGTATTTT
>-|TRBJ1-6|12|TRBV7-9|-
CASSSFRSPLHF
TGTGCCAGCAGCTCCTTCCGTTCACCCCTCCACTTT
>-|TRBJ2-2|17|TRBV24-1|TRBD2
CATSVSSGGARTGELFF
TGTGCCACCAGTGTGTCTAGCGGGGGGGCCCGGACCGGGGAGCTGTTTTTT
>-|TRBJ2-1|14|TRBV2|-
CASLLSSSYNEQFF
TGTGCCAGCCTACTCTCGAGCTCCTACAATGAGCAGTTCTTC
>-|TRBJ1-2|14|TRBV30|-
CAWSTLGGNYGYTF
TGTGCCTGGAGTACCCTTGGGGGGAACTATGGCTACACCTTC
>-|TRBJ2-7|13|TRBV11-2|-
CASSSRQVYEQYF
TGTGCCAGCAGCTCCCGTCAAGTCTACGAGCAGTACTTC
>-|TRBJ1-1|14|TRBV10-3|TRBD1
CAISGQGAGTEAFF
TGTGCCATCAGTGGACAGGGGGCGGGAACTGAAGCTTTCTTT
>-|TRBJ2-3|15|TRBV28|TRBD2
CASSASGGGTDTQYF
TGTGCCAGCAGTGCCAGCGGGGGGGGCACAGATACGCAGTATTTT
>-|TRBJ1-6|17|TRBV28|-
CASSLGYGQPGVSPLHF
TGTGCCAGCAGTTTAGGGTACGGACAGCCAGGGGTATCACCCCTCCACTTT
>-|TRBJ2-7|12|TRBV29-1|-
CSVEVDTYEQYF
TGCAGCGTTGAAGTTGACACCTACGAGCAGTACTTC
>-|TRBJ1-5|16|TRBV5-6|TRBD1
CASSRDREGYNQPQHF
TGTGCCAGCAGCAGGGACAGGGAAGGTTACAATCAGCCCCAGCATTTT
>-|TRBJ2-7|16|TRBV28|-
CASSSLRGLLPYEQYF
TGTGCCAGCAGTTCCTTACGGGGTCTTCTACCATACGAGCAGTACTTC
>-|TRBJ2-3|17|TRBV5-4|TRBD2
CASSLGQLAGGRDTQYF
TGTGCCAGCAGCCTAGGGCAACTAGCGGGGGGCCGAGATACGCAGTATTTT
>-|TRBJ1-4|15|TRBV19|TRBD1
CASSIKGQGNEKLFF
TGTGCCAGTAGTATTAAGGGACAGGGTAATGAAAAACTGTTTTTT
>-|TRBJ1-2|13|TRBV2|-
CASSYQTLDGYTF
TGTGCCAGCAGTTACCAGACACTTGACGGCTACACCTTC
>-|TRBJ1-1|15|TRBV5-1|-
CASSLEGFRVAEAFF
TGCGCCAGCAGTTTGGAAGGATTTAGGGTCGCTGAAGCTTTCTTT
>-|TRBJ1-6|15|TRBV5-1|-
CASSLASQANSPLHF
TGCGCCAGCAGCTTGGCCTCGCAGGCTAATTCACCCCTCCACTTT
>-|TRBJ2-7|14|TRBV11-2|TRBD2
CASSFWTSAYEQYF
TGTGCCAGCAGCTTCTGGACTAGCGCCTACGAGCAGTACTTC
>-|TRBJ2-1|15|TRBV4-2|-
CASTPRGTTDNEQFF
TGTGCCAGCACCCCGAGGGGGACTACAGACAATGAGCAGTTCTTC
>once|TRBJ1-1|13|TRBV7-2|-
CASSLNGNTEAFF
TGTGCCAGCAGCTTAAACGGGAACACTGAAGCTTTCTTT
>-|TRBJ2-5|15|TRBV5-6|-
CASSLVSMIQETQYF
TGTGCCAGCAGCTTGGTGTCCATGATCCAAGAGACCCAGTACTTC
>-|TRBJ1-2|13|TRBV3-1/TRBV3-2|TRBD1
CASTSGTASGYTF
TGTGCCAGCACCTCCGGGACAGCATCCGGCTACACCTTC
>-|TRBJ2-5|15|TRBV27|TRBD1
CASSSGAGGLETQYF
TGTGCCAGCAGTTCAGGGGCAGGGGGCTTAGAGACCCAGTACTTC
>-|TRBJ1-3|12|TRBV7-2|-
CASSLLRQVIYF
TGTGCCAGCAGCTTACTCAGACAGGTCATATATTTT
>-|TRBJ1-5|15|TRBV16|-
CASSQLSQQNQPQHF
TGTGCCAGCAGCCAATTAAGTCAGCAAAATCAGCCCCAGCATTTT
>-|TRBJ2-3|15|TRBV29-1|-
CSGTRLGPITDTQYF
TGCAGCGGCACCCGGTTGGGACCGATCACAGATACGCAGTATTTT
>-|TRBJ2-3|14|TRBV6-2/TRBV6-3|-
CASSNASNTDTQYF
TGTGCCAGCAGTAATGCATCCAACACAGATACGCAGTATTTT
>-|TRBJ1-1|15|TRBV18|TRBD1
CASSQKTGMNTEAFF
TGTGCCAGCTCACAAAAGACAGGGATGAACACTGAAGCTTTCTTT
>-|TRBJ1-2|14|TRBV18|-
CASSPIEGSHGYTF
TGTGCCAGCTCACCAATAGAAGGGAGCCATGGCTACACCTTC
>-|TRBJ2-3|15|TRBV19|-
CASSEGGGNTDTQYF
TGTGCCAGTTCAGAGGGGGGGGGTAACACAGATACGCAGTATTTT
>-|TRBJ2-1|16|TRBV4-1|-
CASSQDPAAGSYEQFF
TGCGCCAGCAGCCAAGATCCCGCCGCCGGATCATATGAGCAGTTCTTC
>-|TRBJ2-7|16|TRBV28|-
CASSPTREVAHYEQYF
TGTGCCAGCAGTCCGACCAGGGAGGTGGCCCACTACGAGCAGTACTTC
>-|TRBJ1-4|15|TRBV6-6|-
CASSYSGTPDEKLFF
TGTGCCAGCAGTTACTCTGGGACACCCGACGAAAAACTGTTTTTT
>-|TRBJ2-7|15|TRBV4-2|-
CASSQGGLGGHEQYF
TGTGCCAGCAGCCAAGGGGGGCTTGGGGGCCACGAGCAGTACTTC
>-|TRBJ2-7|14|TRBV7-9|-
CASTLPEFPYEQYF
TGTGCCAGCACCCTCCCAGAGTTTCCCTACGAGCAGTACTTC
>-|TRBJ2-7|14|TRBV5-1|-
CASSFEATTGEQYF
TGCGCCAGCAGCTTCGAGGCCACTACGGGGGAGCAGTACTTC
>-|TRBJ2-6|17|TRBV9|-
CASSVGGSPSGANVLTF
TGTGCCAGCAGCGTTGGGGGCTCTCCCTCTGGGGCCAACGTCCTGACTTTC
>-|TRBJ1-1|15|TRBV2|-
CASRPSRLGNTEAFF
TGTGCCAGCAGACCCTCGAGACTCGGGAACACTGAAGCTTTCTTT
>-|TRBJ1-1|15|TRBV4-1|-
CASSQNYRAPTEAFF
TGCGCCAGCAGCCAAAATTACAGGGCCCCCACTGAAGCTTTCTTT
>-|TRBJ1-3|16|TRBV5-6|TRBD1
CASSFPTGSGGNTIYF
TGTGCCAGCAGCTTCCCGACAGGGTCTGGGGGAAACACCATATATTTT
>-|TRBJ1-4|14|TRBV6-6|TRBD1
CARQTGTGIEKLFF
TGTGCCAGGCAGACCGGGACAGGAATTGAAAAACTGTTTTTT
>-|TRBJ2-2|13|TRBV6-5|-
CASSGERTGELFF
TGTGCCAGTTCCGGGGAGCGGACCGGGGAGCTGTTTTTT
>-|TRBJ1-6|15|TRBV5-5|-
CASSSFDLDNSPLHF
TGTGCCAGCAGCTCGTTCGACTTAGATAATTCACCCCTCCACTTT
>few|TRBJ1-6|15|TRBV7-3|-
CASSIGAGINSPLHF
TGTGCCAGCAGCATAGGTGCCGGCATTAATTCACCCCTCCACTTT
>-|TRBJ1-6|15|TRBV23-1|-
CASSPRAGHNSPLHF
TGCGCCAGCAGTCCGAGGGCAGGGCATAATTCACCCCTCCACTTT
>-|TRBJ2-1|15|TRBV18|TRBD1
CASSPGTGGYNEQFF
TGTGCCAGCTCACCAGGGACAGGGGGCTACAATGAGCAGTTCTTC